This T cell receptor beta chain emerged from a study of T cell changes during pregnancy in multiple sclerosis. Germline V gives CDR1 LGHNA, CDR2 YSLEER. The length of the CDR3 is 15 residues. V lost 4 bases, J lost 4 bases, and 7 bases stayed unmatched. Some clones are missing from TCRdb's copy, which holds only in-frame ones; the method was immunoSEQ multiplex PCR. The sample has around 23,000 clones; 80% to 95% are singletons. The V and J genes are TRBV4-3 and TRBJ2-3; 8 bases line up with TRBD2. This TCR derives from a female donor with multiple sclerosis, enrolled in a pregnancy study. The specimen was CD8+ T cells from peripheral blood mononuclear cells, collected in the third trimester of pregnancy. CDR3: CASSPREAGADTQYF. Here the CDR3 DNA reads TGCGCCAGCAGCCCCCGGGAAGCGGGGGCAGATACGCAGTATTTT.